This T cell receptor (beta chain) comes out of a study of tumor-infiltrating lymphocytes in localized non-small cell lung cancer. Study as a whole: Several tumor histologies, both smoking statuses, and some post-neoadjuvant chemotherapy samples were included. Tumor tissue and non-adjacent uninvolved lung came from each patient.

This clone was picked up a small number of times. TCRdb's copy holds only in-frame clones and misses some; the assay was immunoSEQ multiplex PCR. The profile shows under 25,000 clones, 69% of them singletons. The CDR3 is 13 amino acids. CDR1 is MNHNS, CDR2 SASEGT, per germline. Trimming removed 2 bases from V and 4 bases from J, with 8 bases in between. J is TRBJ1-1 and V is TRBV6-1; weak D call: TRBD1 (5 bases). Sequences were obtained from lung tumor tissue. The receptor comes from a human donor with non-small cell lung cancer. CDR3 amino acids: CASSEWTITEAFF. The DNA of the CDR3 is TGTGCCAGCAGTGAATGGACAATCACTGAAGCTTTCTTT.